The rows below give T cell receptor beta chains drawn from one sample of a study of shared T cell receptors in the human thymus. Using immunoSEQ multiplex PCR, the repertoire was profiled, and TCRdb retains in-frame clones only, with some absent. The table shows hundreds of thousands of clones, with approximately 83% occurring only once. These same records also appear under a second study, on human thymus T cells.

The sequenced sample was thymocytes. Every receptor here comes from a girl under three years old with a congenital heart defect. Each CDR3 is given without its conserved first and last residue. Each record gives: J gene, clone size, V gene, CDR3 protein. Size is stated for part of the rows, as once, few or many counts, or as a class when the clone is expanded.

j_call: TRBJ2-1
clone_size: .
v_call: TRBV4-2
cdr3_aa: ASSQRAGGPILYNEQF

j_call: TRBJ2-1
clone_size: .
v_call: TRBV19
cdr3_aa: ASSIGAGGLNEQF

j_call: TRBJ1-2
clone_size: .
v_call: TRBV10-3
cdr3_aa: AITGQTGNRDYGYT

j_call: TRBJ1-3
clone_size: .
v_call: TRBV12-5
cdr3_aa: ASGFTGEFGNTIY

j_call: TRBJ1-2
clone_size: .
v_call: TRBV7-9
cdr3_aa: ASSSSDRPEDGYT

j_call: TRBJ2-1
clone_size: .
v_call: TRBV5-6
cdr3_aa: ASRELRRGPYNEQF

j_call: .
clone_size: once
v_call: TRBV15
cdr3_aa: ATSRDRGLESEQY

j_call: TRBJ1-2
clone_size: .
v_call: TRBV14
cdr3_aa: ASSQEETANYGYT

j_call: TRBJ2-1
clone_size: .
v_call: TRBV12-5
cdr3_aa: ASGLERGTSGGARGNEQF

j_call: TRBJ2-5
clone_size: .
v_call: TRBV4-1
cdr3_aa: ASSQTGGGPLQETQY

j_call: TRBJ2-7
clone_size: .
v_call: TRBV27
cdr3_aa: ASSLKQGHEQY

j_call: TRBJ1-2
clone_size: .
v_call: TRBV27
cdr3_aa: ASSAGNYGYT

j_call: TRBJ2-7
clone_size: .
v_call: TRBV10-3
cdr3_aa: ASRNRGHEQY

j_call: TRBJ2-7
clone_size: .
v_call: TRBV27
cdr3_aa: ASSLRTGVYEQY

j_call: TRBJ2-1
clone_size: .
v_call: TRBV5-4
cdr3_aa: ASSLLSGGAGDEQF

j_call: TRBJ2-5
clone_size: few
v_call: TRBV7-6
cdr3_aa: ASSLSTGEYQETQY

j_call: TRBJ2-2
clone_size: few
v_call: TRBV5-6
cdr3_aa: ASSLQGPRTGELF

j_call: TRBJ1-1
clone_size: .
v_call: TRBV28
cdr3_aa: ASSWAPTVNTEAF

j_call: TRBJ1-3
clone_size: once
v_call: TRBV14
cdr3_aa: ASSQVDSSSGNTIY

j_call: TRBJ2-1
clone_size: .
v_call: TRBV6-1
cdr3_aa: ASSDPAGGVYEQF

j_call: TRBJ1-3
clone_size: .
v_call: TRBV18
cdr3_aa: ASSSDRPTSGNTIY

j_call: TRBJ2-5
clone_size: .
v_call: TRBV4-1
cdr3_aa: ASSQWAGGVETQY

j_call: TRBJ2-7
clone_size: .
v_call: TRBV27
cdr3_aa: ASSRRGLEAYEQY

j_call: TRBJ1-2
clone_size: .
v_call: TRBV19
cdr3_aa: ASSITGSGVRGYT

j_call: TRBJ2-5
clone_size: few
v_call: TRBV12-2
cdr3_aa: ASRPLAEETQY

j_call: TRBJ1-4
clone_size: few
v_call: TRBV9
cdr3_aa: ASSVGRGSEKLF

j_call: TRBJ2-5
clone_size: .
v_call: TRBV6-4
cdr3_aa: ASSDPLAGGPPLQTQY

j_call: TRBJ2-3
clone_size: .
v_call: TRBV15
cdr3_aa: ATSGTSDYTDTQY

j_call: TRBJ1-6
clone_size: .
v_call: TRBV4-1
cdr3_aa: ASSNTSQGSNNSPLH

j_call: TRBJ2-2
clone_size: few
v_call: TRBV14
cdr3_aa: ASSQDRLANTGELF

j_call: TRBJ2-7
clone_size: .
v_call: TRBV28
cdr3_aa: ASGSGTRGAHEQY

j_call: TRBJ2-5
clone_size: .
v_call: TRBV5-1
cdr3_aa: ASSLRGTSGVQETQY

j_call: TRBJ2-3
clone_size: .
v_call: TRBV2
cdr3_aa: ASRGDSSDTQY

j_call: TRBJ1-2
clone_size: .
v_call: TRBV7-8
cdr3_aa: ASSAGQGDYGYT

j_call: TRBJ1-1
clone_size: .
v_call: TRBV5-5
cdr3_aa: ASSSKGQERTEAF

j_call: TRBJ1-5
clone_size: .
v_call: TRBV6-6
cdr3_aa: ASSYLSGGNQPQH

j_call: TRBJ1-2
clone_size: .
v_call: TRBV6-1
cdr3_aa: ASSEGGQVYGYT

j_call: TRBJ2-1
clone_size: .
v_call: TRBV6-5
cdr3_aa: ASSYIPLVWRQF